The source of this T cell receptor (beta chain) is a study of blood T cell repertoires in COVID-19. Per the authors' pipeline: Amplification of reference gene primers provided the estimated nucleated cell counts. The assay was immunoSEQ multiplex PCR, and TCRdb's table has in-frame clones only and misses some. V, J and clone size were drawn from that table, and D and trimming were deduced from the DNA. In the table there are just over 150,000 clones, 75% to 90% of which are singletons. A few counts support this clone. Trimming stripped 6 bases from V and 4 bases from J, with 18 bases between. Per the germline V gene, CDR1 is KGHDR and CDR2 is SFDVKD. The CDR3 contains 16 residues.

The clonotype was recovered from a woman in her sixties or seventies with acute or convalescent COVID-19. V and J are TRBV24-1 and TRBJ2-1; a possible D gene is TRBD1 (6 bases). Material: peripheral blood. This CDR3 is CATSPPTGSPYNEQFF. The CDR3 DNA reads TGTGCCACCAGTCCGCCAACAGGGAGCCCATACAATGAGCAGTTCTTC.